This T cell receptor (beta chain) was recovered during a study of blood T cell repertoires in COVID-19. In the study overall: The samples span acute and convalescent COVID-19 from the United States, Italy and Spain. Sources were T cells, B-cell-depleted T cells, or PBMCs; the material itself was cDNA or gDNA.

CDR1 LNHNV and CDR2 YYDKDF come from the germline V gene (reference sequence). V trimming: 0 bases; J trimming: 2 bases; junction bases outside the gene matches: 6. This CDR3 region has 16 residues. Method: immunoSEQ multiplex PCR; TCRdb's copy keeps in-frame clones and lacks some. The sample includes about 230,000 clones, approximately 84% of them seen just once. The sample taken for sequencing was peripheral blood. This chain uses TRBV15 with TRBJ1-2, with TRBD1 matching over 7 bases. This TCR derives from a man aged 40-49 years with acute or convalescent COVID-19. The CDR3 nucleotides are TGTGCCACCAGCAGAGAGGGTGGACAGGAAAACTATGGCTACACCTTC. This translates into CATSREGGQENYGYTF.